This T cell receptor (beta chain) was captured in a study of cytomegalovirus exposure and HLA in healthy donors. While the first cohort had some 700 subjects, the donors belonged to the separate validation cohort of roughly 130 subjects. This clone was recorded once. Profiling relied on immunoSEQ multiplex PCR, and the TCRdb table lists in-frame clones only, not all of them. The repertoire has 120,000 or so clones, almost 90% of them found once; the top ten carry approximately 1.5%. CDR3 size: 13 residues. V was shortened by 0 bases and J by 11 bases, with 11 bases between the two germline ends. Per germline, CDR1 MNHEY and CDR2 SVGAGI.

The source of this sequence is a man aged 30-40 years in good health and CMV-seronegative. The chain employs TRBV6-5 and TRBJ2-1; D uncertain. The specimen sequenced was PBMCs. The CDR3 sequence is CASSYSDSPKQFF. As DNA, the CDR3 is TGTGCCAGCAGTTACTCCGACTCCCCTAAGCAGTTCTTC.